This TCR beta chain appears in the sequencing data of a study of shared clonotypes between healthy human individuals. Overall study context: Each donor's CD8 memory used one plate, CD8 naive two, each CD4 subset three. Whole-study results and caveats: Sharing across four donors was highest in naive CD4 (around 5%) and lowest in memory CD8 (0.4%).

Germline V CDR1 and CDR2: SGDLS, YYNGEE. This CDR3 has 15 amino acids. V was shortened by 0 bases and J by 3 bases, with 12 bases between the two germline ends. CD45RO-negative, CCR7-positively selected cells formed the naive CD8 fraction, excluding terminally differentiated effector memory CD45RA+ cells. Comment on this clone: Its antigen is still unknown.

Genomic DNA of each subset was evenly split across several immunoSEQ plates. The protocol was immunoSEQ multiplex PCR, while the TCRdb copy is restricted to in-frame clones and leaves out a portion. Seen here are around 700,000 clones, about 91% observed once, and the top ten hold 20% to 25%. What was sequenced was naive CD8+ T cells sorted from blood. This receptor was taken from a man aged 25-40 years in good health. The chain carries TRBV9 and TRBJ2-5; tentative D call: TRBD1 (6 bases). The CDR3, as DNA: TGTGCCAGCAGCGTAGATGGGACATCCAAAGAGACCCAGTACTTC. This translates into CASSVDGTSKETQYF.